This T cell receptor beta chain was captured in a study of Graves' ophthalmopathy and Graves' hyperthyroidism. The wider study: At the time of initial diagnosis and before any treatment, peripheral blood was collected.

V lost 5 bases to trimming and J lost 6 bases; unmatched junction nucleotides: 3. From germline, CDR1 is SGHTA and CDR2 FQGTGA. The CDR3 has 13 amino acids. This clonotype showed up many times. TCR beta CDR3 regions were amplified from RNA transcripts. In the first round, RT-PCR was carried out with HTBI primers, and a multiplex PCR formed the second round. Using its own MiXCR run on the multiplex PCR reads, TCRdb lists one record per CDR3 protein. The sample contains approximately 460,000 distinct CDR3 sequences, over 13% of which appear only once. The clonotype was recovered from a woman in her twenties or thirties with Graves' ophthalmopathy. Sequenced sample: blood. The chain employs TRBV7-3 and TRBJ2-1; 8 nucleotides match TRBD2. In DNA, the CDR3 is TGTGCCAGCAGCCCCGCGGGGGGCAATGAGCAGTTCTTC. Translating it yields CASSPAGGNEQFF.